The 16 T cell receptor beta chains in this list originate from one sample, sequenced in a study of beta chain features in type 1 diabetes. The study's findings and limits: TCRB CDR3s were moderately but significantly shorter in Type 1 diabetes patients in all four CD4+ subsets.

The antigens for these receptors are not known. What was sequenced were expressed TCRB transcripts, since all of the isolated RNA had been reverse transcribed. Sequencing used immunoSEQ multiplex PCR; TCRdb keeps in-frame clones, though not all of them. The table shows roughly 150,000 clones, with roughly 8% occurring only once. The sequencing input was central memory CD4+ T cells from blood. The receptors were gathered from a man aged 18-30 years with type 1 diabetes.

The V call is TRBV30, the J call TRBJ2-7, with D perhaps TRBD1 (5 bases). The CDR3 is 13 amino acids. In germline, CDR1 is GTSNPN, CDR2 SVGIG (reference sequence). Trimming took 0 bases from V and 2 from J, leaving 8 bases between them. For the CDR3, the DNA is TGTGCCTGGAGTGTAAAACAGGCCTACGAGCAGTACTTC. Translated, it gives CAWSVKQAYEQYF.

This clone was detected a few times. J is TRBJ2-7 and V is TRBV11-2; 8 positions match TRBD1. V was pared by 4 bases and J by 2 bases, with 4 bases of the junction left unmatched. Germline assignment: CDR1 SGHAT and CDR2 FQNNGV. The CDR3 has 14 residues. DNA of the CDR3: TGTGCCAGCAGCTCGGACAGGGAAACCTACGAGCAGTACTTC. The encoded protein is CASSSDRETYEQYF.

This clone was recorded a few times. V gene TRBV28 combines with J gene TRBJ1-3, with 7 bases lining up with TRBD1. CDR1 and CDR2 (germline): MDHEN, SYDVKM. The CDR3 is 13 amino acids. V lost 5 bases, J lost 11 bases, and 9 bases stayed unmatched. The DNA for the CDR3 is TGTGCCAGCAGTCTCGGACAGGTGTTTTCCATATATTTT. Translation: CASSLGQVFSIYF. The whole variable domain, filled in from reference TRBV28 and TRBJ1-3, reads DVKVTQSSRYLVKRTGEKVFLECVQDMDHENMFWYRQDPGLGLRLIYFSYDVKMKEKGDIPEGYSVSREKKERFSLILESASTNQTSMYLCASSLGQVFSIYFGEGSWLTVV.

This clone has ten or more counts. The V and J genes are TRBV2 and TRBJ1-6; a possible D gene is TRBD1 (5 bases). CDR1 and CDR2 from the germline V gene are SNHLY and FYNNEI. This CDR3 comprises 15 residues. Trimming took 4 bases from V and 6 from J, leaving 13 bases between them. CDR3 sequence reads: CASSVLGLSNSPLHF. CDR3 nucleotides: TGTGCCAGCAGTGTCTTGGGACTGAGTAATTCACCCCTCCACTTT.

V gene TRBV18 combines with J gene TRBJ1-3; 8 bases agree with TRBD1. Per the germline V gene, CDR1 is KGHSH and CDR2 is LQKENI. The V gene end was trimmed by 2 bases and the J gene end by 1 base; junction bases not matched to a gene: 10. The CDR3 has 18 residues. The CDR3 region is CASSPILTGGTSGNTIYF. In DNA form, the CDR3 reads TGTGCCAGCTCACCAATCCTTACAGGGGGAACTTCTGGAAACACCATATATTTT.

This clone occurred a few times. This chain connects TRBV29-1 to TRBJ2-1; 12 positions match TRBD2. There are 13 residues in the CDR3. Unmatched junction bases numbered 2, after V lost 7 bases and J lost 4 bases. Germline assignment: CDR1 SQVTM and CDR2 ANQGSEA. This chain's CDR3 is CSAGLAGYNEQFF. DNA of the CDR3: TGCAGCGCAGGACTAGCGGGGTACAATGAGCAGTTCTTC.

This clone was observed a few times. The CDR3 does not end in the conserved phenylalanine or tryptophan, so this is likely a read error. The rearrangement uses TRBV29-1 and TRBJ1-1; TRBD1 matches 12 bases. The CDR3 totals 13 residues. The germline V gene encodes CDR1 SQVTM and CDR2 ANQGSEA. Trimming cost V 6 bases and J 8 bases; bases outside gene matches: 7. The CDR3 reads CSVDRDRGREAFL. CDR3 sequence (DNA): TGCAGCGTCGACCGGGACAGGGGGCGCGAAGCTTTCCTT.

In its sample, this clone was seen a few times. This chain uses TRBV5-1 with TRBJ2-1; D may be TRBD1 (6 bases). The length of the CDR3 is 19 residues. V dropped 0 bases and J dropped 4 bases, with 23 bases sitting between them. CDR1 and CDR2 (germline): SGHRS, YFSETQ. CDR3 sequence reads: CASSLGGAGRGHGYNEQFF. Here the CDR3 DNA reads TGCGCCAGCAGCTTGGGAGGTGCGGGCCGGGGACATGGGTACAATGAGCAGTTCTTC.

A few counts support this clone. Here the CDR3 DNA reads TGTGCCAGCAGCTTACAGGCAGGAAACACCTACGAGCAGTACTTC. Residues: CASSLQAGNTYEQYF. V gene TRBV7-2 combines with J gene TRBJ2-7; D uncertain. With 2 bases removed from V and 2 bases from J, the gap between germline ends came to 13 bases. The CDR3 is 15 amino acids. Germline V gene lookup returns CDR1 SGHTA and CDR2 FQGNSA.

This chain joins TRBV27 and TRBJ2-7, with TRBD2 matching over 13 bases. The CDR3 length is 15 residues. J lost 4 bases, V lost 5 bases, and 5 bases had no gene match. From germline, CDR1 is MNHEY and CDR2 SMNVEV (reference sequence). CDR3 nucleotides: TGTGCCAGCAGTCGGACTAGCGGGAGCCCTTACGAGCAGTACTTC. It specifies CASSRTSGSPYEQYF.

This clone was observed a few times. The chain carries TRBV28 and TRBJ2-7; 8 bases are a match to TRBD2. Germline assignment: CDR1 MDHEN and CDR2 SYDVKM. The CDR3 length is 13 residues. Losses at the gene ends were 5 bases for V and 7 bases for J; bases not matched to a gene: 7. The CDR3 loop is CASSIPGGSEQYF. The CDR3 nucleotides are TGTGCCAGCAGTATCCCGGGAGGGAGTGAGCAGTACTTC.

In this sample, this clone turned up a few times. The J gene is TRBJ2-1, the V gene TRBV28; a possible D gene is TRBD2 (6 bases). CDR3 length: 14 residues. The germline V gene encodes CDR1 MDHEN and CDR2 SYDVKM. V was pared by 10 bases and J by 4 bases, with 17 bases between. CDR3 loop: CATNPGGYYNEQFF. For the CDR3, the DNA is TGTGCCACCAACCCCGGGGGATATTACAATGAGCAGTTCTTC.

The rearrangement uses TRBV6-6 and TRBJ2-1; 8 bases agree with TRBD2. This CDR3 comprises 14 residues. V lost 11 bases to trimming and J lost 7 bases; unmatched junction nucleotides: 13. Germline loops: CDR1 MNHNY, CDR2 SVGAGI (reference sequence). CDR3 in DNA: TGTGCCGCCCAAAAGCGGGAGAGTAGTAATGAGCAGTTCTTC. Protein product: CAAQKRESSNEQFF.

This clone has a handful of counts. This rearrangement joins TRBV6-5 to TRBJ1-2; no definite D call. Trimming removed 4 bases from V and 4 bases from J, with 10 bases in between. In germline, CDR1 is MNHEY, CDR2 SVGAGI. CDR3 size: 13 residues. The CDR3 bases are TGTGCCAGCAGTTTTCAGTTTGGCTATGGCTACACCTTC. It is translated as CASSFQFGYGYTF.

This clone was recorded a few times. This rearrangement joins TRBV27 to TRBJ2-5; D might be TRBD2 (5 bases). The V end lost 5 bases, the J end lost 5 bases, and 12 bases lay between the germline ends. From germline, CDR1 is MNHEY and CDR2 SMNVEV (reference sequence). The CDR3 consists of 13 residues. The CDR3 sequence is CASSSTGWETQYF. CDR3 coding DNA: TGTGCCAGCAGTAGTACGGGGTGGGAGACCCAGTACTTC.

This clone was counted between two and nine times. V and J are TRBV19 and TRBJ2-3; TRBD1 aligns across 7 bases. The CDR3 is 16 residues long. Germline V CDR1 and CDR2: LNHDA, SQIVND (reference sequence). The ends lost 5 bases at V and 0 bases at J; junction bases unmatched: 8. CDR3 sequence: CASSGDSYSSTDTQYF. The CDR3, as DNA: TGTGCCAGTAGTGGGGACAGCTACTCTAGCACAGATACGCAGTATTTT.